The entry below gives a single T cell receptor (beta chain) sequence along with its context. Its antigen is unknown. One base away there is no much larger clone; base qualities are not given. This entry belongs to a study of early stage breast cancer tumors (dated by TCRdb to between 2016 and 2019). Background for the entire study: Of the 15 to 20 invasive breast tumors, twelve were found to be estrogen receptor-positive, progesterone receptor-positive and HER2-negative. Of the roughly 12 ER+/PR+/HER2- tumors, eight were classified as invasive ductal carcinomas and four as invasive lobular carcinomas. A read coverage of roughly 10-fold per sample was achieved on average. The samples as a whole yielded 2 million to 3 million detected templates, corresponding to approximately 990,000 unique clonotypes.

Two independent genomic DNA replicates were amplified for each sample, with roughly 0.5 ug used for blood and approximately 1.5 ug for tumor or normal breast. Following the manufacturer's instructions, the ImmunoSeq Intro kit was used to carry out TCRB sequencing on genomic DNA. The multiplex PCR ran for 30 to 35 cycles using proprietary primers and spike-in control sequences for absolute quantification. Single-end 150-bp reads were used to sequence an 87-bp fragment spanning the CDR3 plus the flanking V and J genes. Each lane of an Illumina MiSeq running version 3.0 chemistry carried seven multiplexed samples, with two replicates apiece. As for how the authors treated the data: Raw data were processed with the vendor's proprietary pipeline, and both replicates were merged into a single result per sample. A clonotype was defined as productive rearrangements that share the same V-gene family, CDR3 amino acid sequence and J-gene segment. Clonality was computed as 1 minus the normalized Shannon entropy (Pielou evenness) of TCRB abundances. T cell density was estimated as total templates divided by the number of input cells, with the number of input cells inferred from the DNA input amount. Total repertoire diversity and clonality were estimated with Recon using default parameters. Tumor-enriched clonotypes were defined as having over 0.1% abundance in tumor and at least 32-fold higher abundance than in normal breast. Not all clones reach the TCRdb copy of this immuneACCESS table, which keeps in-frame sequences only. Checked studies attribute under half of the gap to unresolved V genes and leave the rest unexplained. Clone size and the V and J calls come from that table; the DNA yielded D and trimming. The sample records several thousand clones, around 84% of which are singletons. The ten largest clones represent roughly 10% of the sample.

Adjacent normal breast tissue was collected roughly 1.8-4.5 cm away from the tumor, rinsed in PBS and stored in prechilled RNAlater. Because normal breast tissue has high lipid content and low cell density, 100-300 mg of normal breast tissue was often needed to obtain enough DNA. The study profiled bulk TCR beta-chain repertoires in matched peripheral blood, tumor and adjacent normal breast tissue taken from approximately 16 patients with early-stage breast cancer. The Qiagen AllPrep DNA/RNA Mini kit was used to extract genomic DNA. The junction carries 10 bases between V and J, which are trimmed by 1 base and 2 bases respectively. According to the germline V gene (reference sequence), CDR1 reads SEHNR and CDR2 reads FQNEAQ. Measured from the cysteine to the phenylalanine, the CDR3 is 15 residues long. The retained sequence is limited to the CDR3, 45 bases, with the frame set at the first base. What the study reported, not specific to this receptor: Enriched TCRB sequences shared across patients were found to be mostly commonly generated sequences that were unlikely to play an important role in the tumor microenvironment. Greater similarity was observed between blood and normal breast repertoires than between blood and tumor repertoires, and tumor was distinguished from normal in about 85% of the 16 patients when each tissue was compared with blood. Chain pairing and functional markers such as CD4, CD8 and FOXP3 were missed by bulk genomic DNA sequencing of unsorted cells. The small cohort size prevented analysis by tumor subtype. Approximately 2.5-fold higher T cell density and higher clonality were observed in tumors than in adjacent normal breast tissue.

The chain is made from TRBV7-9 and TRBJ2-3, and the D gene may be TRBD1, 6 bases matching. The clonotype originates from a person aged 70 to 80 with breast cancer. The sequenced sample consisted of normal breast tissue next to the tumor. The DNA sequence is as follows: TGTGCCAGCAGCTTAGAAGGGGGTTCCACAGATACGCAGTATTTT. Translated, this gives CASSLEGGSTDTQYF.